A selection of T cell receptor beta chains follows, all from one sample in a study of blood T cell repertoires in COVID-19. The repertoire was sequenced with immunoSEQ multiplex PCR; TCRdb's copy has only in-frame clones and lacks some. The sample shows 200,000 to 250,000 clones, roughly 90% of them seen only once. Sequencing was performed on peripheral blood. The receptor source for this set is a man between 60 and 75 years old who had recovered from COVID-19. Each CDR3 is given with its conserved first and last residue. The D gene is left open where the match is weak. Clone size is not always given. Where it is, it says once, few, many or a class for expanded clones.

size: -
V: TRBV28
J: TRBJ2-2
D: -
CDR3: CASGPWGAVNTGELFF
DNA: TGTGCCAGCGGACCCTGGGGAGCGGTGAACACCGGGGAGCTGTTTTTT

size: -
V: TRBV19
J: TRBJ1-2
D: -
CDR3: CASSIRPGAFGYTF
DNA: TGTGCCAGTAGTATCAGGCCAGGGGCCTTTGGCTACACCTTC

size: few
V: TRBV19
J: TRBJ1-5
D: TRBD1
CDR3: CATLAPGGFTNQPQHF
DNA: TGTGCCACCCTGGCCCCAGGGGGCTTCACTAATCAGCCCCAGCATTTT

size: once
V: TRBV16
J: TRBJ1-5
D: -
CDR3: CASSQPNNQPQHF
DNA: TGTGCCAGCAGCCAACCAAATAATCAGCCCCAGCATTTT

size: -
V: TRBV7-7
J: TRBJ2-5
D: -
CDR3: CASSLTRSETQYF
DNA: TGTGCTAGCAGCTTAACTAGATCAGAGACCCAGTACTTC

size: -
V: TRBV5-1
J: TRBJ2-3
D: -
CDR3: CASSLEGWGTDTQYF
DNA: TGCGCCAGCAGCTTGGAGGGGTGGGGCACAGATACGCAGTATTTT

size: -
V: TRBV4-2
J: TRBJ1-2
D: -
CDR3: CASSQIAAMNTGYTF
DNA: TGTGCCAGCAGCCAGATAGCAGCCATGAATACAGGCTACACCTTC

size: -
V: TRBV6-5
J: TRBJ2-3
D: -
CDR3: CASRFPGTDTQYF
DNA: TGTGCCAGCAGGTTCCCAGGGACAGATACGCAGTATTTT

size: -
V: TRBV7-9
J: TRBJ2-1
D: TRBD2
CDR3: CASSSKGSGRAGSYNEQFF
DNA: TGTGCCAGCAGCTCCAAGGGTAGCGGGAGGGCGGGTTCCTACAATGAGCAGTTCTTC

size: few
V: TRBV30
J: TRBJ2-7
D: -
CDR3: CAWSERGDEQYF
DNA: TGTGCCTGGAGTGAGAGAGGCGACGAGCAGTACTTC

size: once
V: TRBV9
J: TRBJ2-3
D: TRBD2
CDR3: CASSFRGGSTDTQYF
DNA: TGTGCCAGCAGCTTCCGCGGGGGTAGCACAGATACGCAGTATTTT

size: -
V: TRBV5-1
J: TRBJ2-7
D: -
CDR3: CASSDQGRSEQYF
DNA: TGCGCCAGCAGCGATCAGGGTCGGAGCGAGCAGTACTTC

size: -
V: TRBV11-2
J: TRBJ2-2
D: -
CDR3: CASSLVGQGNTGELFF
DNA: TGTGCCAGCAGCTTGGTGGGGCAAGGGAACACCGGGGAGCTGTTTTTT

size: -
V: TRBV29-1
J: TRBJ2-1
D: -
CDR3: CSVGGGPYNEQFF
DNA: TGCAGCGTTGGGGGAGGCCCCTACAATGAGCAGTTCTTC

size: -
V: TRBV5-1
J: TRBJ2-1
D: TRBD1
CDR3: CASSVLQGATPYNEQFF
DNA: TGCGCCAGCAGCGTGTTACAGGGGGCGACTCCCTACAATGAGCAGTTCTTC

size: -
V: TRBV5-8
J: TRBJ1-3
D: TRBD1
CDR3: CASSLDRVSGNTIYF
DNA: TGTGCCAGCAGCCTGGACAGGGTCTCTGGAAACACCATATATTTT

size: -
V: TRBV2
J: TRBJ1-2
D: -
CDR3: CASREGGYGYTF
DNA: TGTGCCAGCAGGGAGGGTGGCTATGGCTACACCTTC